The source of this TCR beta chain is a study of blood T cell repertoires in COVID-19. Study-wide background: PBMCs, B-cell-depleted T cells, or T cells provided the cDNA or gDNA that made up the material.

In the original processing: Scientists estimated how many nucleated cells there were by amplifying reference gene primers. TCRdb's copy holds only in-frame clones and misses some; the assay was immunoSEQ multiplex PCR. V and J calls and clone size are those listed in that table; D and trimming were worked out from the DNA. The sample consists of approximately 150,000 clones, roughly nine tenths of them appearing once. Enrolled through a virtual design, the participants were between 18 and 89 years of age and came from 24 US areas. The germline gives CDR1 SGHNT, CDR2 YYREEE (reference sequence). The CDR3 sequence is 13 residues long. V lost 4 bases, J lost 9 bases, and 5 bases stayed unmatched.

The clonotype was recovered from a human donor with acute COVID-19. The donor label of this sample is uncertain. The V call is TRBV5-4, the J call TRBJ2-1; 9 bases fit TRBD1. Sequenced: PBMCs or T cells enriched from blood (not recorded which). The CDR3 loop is CASSPGQGTEQFF. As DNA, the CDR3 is TGTGCCAGCAGCCCGGGACAGGGCACTGAGCAGTTCTTC.